What follows are 27 T cell receptor beta chains derived from one specimen sequenced in a study of cytomegalovirus exposure and HLA in healthy donors. 13 Jbeta primers and 60 Vbeta primers were used for the PCR. Method: immunoSEQ multiplex PCR; TCRdb's copy keeps in-frame clones and lacks some. In the table there are 100,000 or so clones, under 80% of which are singletons. The specimen sequenced was PBMCs. These receptors were taken from a young woman in good health and CMV-seropositive.

The gene calls are TRBV5-4 and TRBJ2-5; TRBD2 matches 7 bases. The ends lost 0 bases at V and 1 base at J; junction bases unmatched: 18. CDR1 is SGHNT, CDR2 YYREEE, per germline (reference sequence). The CDR3 length is 20 residues. CDR3 loop: CASSLAPSGTMNGVQETQYF. As DNA, the CDR3 is TGTGCCAGCAGCTTGGCTCCCAGCGGGACCATGAATGGGGTCCAAGAGACCCAGTACTTC.

This chain links TRBV27 with TRBJ2-3; 14 nucleotides agree with TRBD2. Per germline, CDR1 MNHEY and CDR2 SMNVEV (reference sequence). The junction had 6 bases not matched to a gene; V was cut back by 0 bases and J by 1 base. CDR3 size: 19 residues. In nucleotides, the CDR3 is TGTGCCAGCAGTTTATCTGGGACTAGCGGGAGACAGGGCACAGATACGCAGTATTTT. Its translation is CASSLSGTSGRQGTDTQYF.

The chain carries TRBV27 and TRBJ2-7, with D perhaps TRBD2 (5 bases). The CDR3 extends over 13 amino acids. In germline, CDR1 is MNHEY, CDR2 SMNVEV (reference sequence). V was shortened by 5 bases and J by 2 bases, with 10 bases between the two germline ends. CDR3 sequence (DNA): TGTGCCAGCAGTCCCGGACTCGCCTACGAGCAGTACTTC. Encoded protein: CASSPGLAYEQYF.

This clone was seen more than once but under ten times. This sequence joins TRBV6-6 and TRBJ2-5; TRBD2 is a possible D gene (7 bases). Trimming left V 8 bases short and J 3 bases short, with 16 bases between. This CDR3 comprises 14 residues. Germline values: CDR1 MNHNY, CDR2 SVGAGI (reference sequence). In nucleotides, the CDR3 is TGTGCCAGCCGCGAGGGGGGGTCAAAAGAGACCCAGTACTTC. Protein product: CASREGGSKETQYF.

This chain joins TRBV9 and TRBJ2-7, with D tentatively TRBD2 (5 bases). This CDR3 spans 13 amino acids. The germline gives CDR1 SGDLS, CDR2 YYNGEE. The V end was cut by 2 bases, the J end by 7 bases, with 13 bases between. The DNA of the CDR3 is TGTGCCAGCAGCGTCGGTGCGGGCGATGAGCAGTACTTC. This codes for CASSVGAGDEQYF.

This clone appeared once. The chain recombines TRBV6-5 with TRBJ2-2, with 7 bases identical to TRBD2. Germline assignment: CDR1 MNHEY and CDR2 SVGAGI. V lost 0 bases, J lost 1 base, and 2 bases stayed unmatched. The CDR3 loop spans 16 amino acids. The CDR3 here is CASSYSTSVNTGELFF. The CDR3, as DNA: TGTGCCAGCAGTTACTCTACTAGCGTGAACACCGGGGAGCTGTTTTTT.

This clone appeared a single time. J is TRBJ1-4 and V is TRBV10-3, with 7 bases that match TRBD1. This CDR3 comprises 12 residues. Germline V gives CDR1 ENHRY, CDR2 SYGVKD. V was pared by 6 bases and J by 8 bases, with 3 bases of the junction left unmatched. CDR3 DNA sequence: TGTGCCATCAGCAAACAGGGGGAAAAACTGTTTTTT. Translating it yields CAISKQGEKLFF.

V usage is TRBV27 and J usage is TRBJ2-3; TRBD2 matches at 10 bases. This CDR3 is 19 amino acids long. CDR1 is MNHEY, CDR2 SMNVEV, per germline (reference sequence). Trimming took 4 bases from V and 4 from J; bases not matched to a gene: 17. CDR3 sequence reads: CASSSSGSGRLEGPDTQYF. CDR3 nucleotide sequence: TGTGCCAGCAGTTCCAGTGGTAGCGGGAGGTTGGAGGGGCCAGATACGCAGTATTTT.

The V gene is TRBV27, the J gene TRBJ2-7, with TRBD2 matching 7 bases. V shed 4 bases, J shed 6 bases, and the junction held 6 bases outside the gene matches. Germline values: CDR1 MNHEY, CDR2 SMNVEV (reference sequence). The CDR3 is 13 residues long. The CDR3 region is CASSSGLDGEQYF. The CDR3 nucleotides read TGTGCCAGCAGTTCAGGACTAGACGGCGAGCAGTACTTC.

J is TRBJ1-2 and V is TRBV29-1; D may be TRBD1 (5 bases). The germline V gene encodes CDR1 SQVTM and CDR2 ANQGSEA. CDR3 length: 14 residues. Deletions cut 2 bases from V and 4 bases from J, with 14 bases between. The CDR3 nucleotides are TGCAGCGTTGAACGGGGGGGGTTTTCCTATGGCTACACCTTC. Protein product: CSVERGGFSYGYTF.

The genes are TRBV6-6 and TRBJ2-3, with TRBD1 matching 8 bases. V trimming: 0 bases; J trimming: 2 bases; junction bases outside the gene matches: 4. The CDR3 has 16 amino acids. CDR1 is MNHNY and CDR2 is SVGAGI in the germline V gene (reference sequence). The CDR3 nucleotides are TGTGCCAGCAGTTACTCGTACAGGGGGGCCACAGATACGCAGTATTTT. Residues: CASSYSYRGATDTQYF.

Here the CDR3 DNA reads TGTGCCAGCAGCCAAGGAGGGCCTAAGGGGGAGCTGTTTTTT. Its translation is CASSQGGPKGELFF. The V gene is TRBV28, the J gene TRBJ2-2, with D maybe TRBD2 (6 bases). The germline CDR1 and CDR2 sequences are MDHEN and SYDVKM. The CDR3 sequence is 14 residues long. V shed 6 bases and J shed 8 bases, with 16 bases lying between them.

In this sample, this clone turned up once. The CDR3 is CASSGPISYEQYF. CDR3 bases: TGTGCCAGCAGCGGGCCCATCTCCTACGAGCAGTACTTC. The chain has TRBV14 and TRBJ2-7; no definite D call. Germline V gene sequence: CDR1 SGHDN, CDR2 FVKESK. This CDR3 spans 13 amino acids. V lost 5 bases and J lost 0, with 8 bases in between. Using reference TRBV14 and TRBJ2-7 for the parts outside the CDR3, the full variable domain is EAGVTQFPSHSVIEKGQTVTLRCDPISGHDNLYWYRRVMGKEIKFLLHFVKESKQDESGMPNNRFLAERTGGTYSTLKVQPAELEDSGVYFCASSGPISYEQYFGPGTRLTVT.

The V call is TRBV2, the J call TRBJ1-3, with 9 bases identical to TRBD1. From germline, CDR1 is SNHLY and CDR2 FYNNEI. Germline trimming cut 6 bases from V and 3 bases from J; bases unmatched to any gene: 3. This CDR3 is 14 amino acids long. In DNA form, the CDR3 reads TGTGCCAGCAGACAGGGGGCGCTTGGAAACACCATATATTTT. Amino acid sequence: CASRQGALGNTIYF.

V gene TRBV19 combines with J gene TRBJ2-4; TRBD2 aligns across 7 bases. CDR3 length: 19 residues. CDR1 LNHDA and CDR2 SQIVND come from the germline V gene (reference sequence). The V and J ends lost 3 bases and 0 bases, in that order; junction bases with no gene match: 14. The CDR3 is CASSIGLLAGVIAKNIQYF. CDR3 sequence (DNA): TGTGCCAGTAGTATTGGATTGTTGGCGGGAGTGATAGCCAAAAACATTCAGTACTTC.

This chain joins TRBV18 and TRBJ1-2; D gene ambiguous. The V end was cut by 2 bases, the J end by 6 bases, with 19 bases between. This CDR3 spans 16 amino acids. In germline, CDR1 is KGHSH, CDR2 LQKENI. This CDR3 reads CASSPYSLPPADGYTF. The CDR3, as DNA: TGTGCCAGCTCACCATACTCCCTACCGCCAGCGGATGGCTACACCTTC.

V gene TRBV28 combines with J gene TRBJ1-5; D remains ambiguous. The CDR3 length is 13 residues. Germline assignment: CDR1 MDHEN and CDR2 SYDVKM. V was clipped by 5 bases and J by 3 bases, with 8 bases between them. The CDR3 sequence: CASSPGSNQPQHF. CDR3 DNA: TGTGCCAGCAGTCCAGGATCCAATCAGCCCCAGCATTTT. The whole variable domain, remainder taken from reference TRBV28 and TRBJ1-5, is DVKVTQSSRYLVKRTGEKVFLECVQDMDHENMFWYRQDPGLGLRLIYFSYDVKMKEKGDIPEGYSVSREKKERFSLILESASTNQTSMYLCASSPGSNQPQHFGDGTRLSIL.

The sample holds one count of this clone. The genes are TRBV5-1 and TRBJ2-7; D is perhaps TRBD2 (5 bases). Deletions cut 1 base from V and 2 bases from J, with 13 bases between. Germline V lookup: CDR1 SGHRS, CDR2 YFSETQ. This CDR3 comprises 15 residues. This CDR3 reads CASSLTGSSTYEQYF. The CDR3 DNA is TGCGCCAGCAGCTTGACGGGGTCTTCTACCTACGAGCAGTACTTC.

The chain uses TRBV5-1 and TRBJ2-2, with TRBD1 identical over 9 bases. This CDR3 comprises 15 residues. Germline CDR1 reads SGHRS; CDR2 reads YFSETQ. V trimming: 8 bases; J trimming: 1 base; junction bases outside the gene matches: 6. CDR3 loop: CASTVGQGNTGELFF. The CDR3 DNA follows: TGCGCCAGTACCGTGGGACAGGGGAACACCGGGGAGCTGTTTTTT.

This clone was counted a few times. This specimen includes other DNA sequences encoding the same CDR3. This rearrangement joins TRBV4-3 to TRBJ2-4, with D possibly being TRBD2 (6 bases). The CDR3 is 15 residues long. V was clipped by 4 bases and J by 0 bases, with 10 bases between them. The germline V gene encodes CDR1 LGHNA and CDR2 YSLEER. CDR3 sequence: CASSPQGLAKNIQYF. The CDR3 region has the DNA TGCGCCAGCAGCCCTCAGGGACTAGCCAAAAACATTCAGTACTTC.

The V and J genes are TRBV28 and TRBJ2-2; D may be TRBD1 (6 bases). V was trimmed by 6 bases and J by 5 bases, leaving 13 bases between them. The CDR3 extends over 14 amino acids. CDR1 MDHEN and CDR2 SYDVKM come from the germline V gene. DNA for the CDR3: TGTGCCAGCAGCCAAACAGGGCGGACCGGGGAGCTGTTTTTT. It codes for CASSQTGRTGELFF.

The rearrangement uses TRBV6-5 and TRBJ2-1, with D perhaps matching TRBD2 (6 bases). V gave up 6 bases and J gave up 8 bases, with 11 bases separating them. This CDR3 is 12 amino acids long. Germline values: CDR1 MNHEY, CDR2 SVGAGI. Here the CDR3 reads CASSRRDYEQFF. As DNA, the CDR3 is TGTGCCAGCAGCCGCCGGGACTATGAGCAGTTCTTC.

The V gene is TRBV6-4, the J gene TRBJ2-1, with 10 nucleotides matching TRBD2. The CDR3 covers 15 residues. Germline CDR1 MRHNA, CDR2 SNTAGT. V dropped 6 bases and J dropped 5; count of bases not matched to a gene: 7. Here the CDR3 reads CASSARTSGDNEQFF. The DNA of the CDR3 is TGTGCCAGCAGCGCTCGGACTAGCGGTGACAATGAGCAGTTCTTC.

The V call is TRBV4-3, the J call TRBJ1-3; D may be TRBD1 (6 bases). With 0 bases removed from V and 2 bases from J, the gap between germline ends came to 8 bases. CDR3 length equals 15 residues. Germline values: CDR1 LGHNA, CDR2 YSLEER. The CDR3 DNA sequence: TGCGCCAGCAGCCAAGATGGGACAACTGGAAACACCATATATTTT. Its protein product is CASSQDGTTGNTIYF.

The chain carries TRBV29-1 and TRBJ2-1; possibly TRBD1 for D (6 bases). The V gene's germline CDR1 is SQVTM and CDR2 ANQGSEA. The CDR3 length is 16 residues. Deletions cut 1 base from V and 2 bases from J, with 15 bases between. In DNA form, the CDR3 reads TGCAGCGTTGAAGGGGGCCAGGGGAATGCCTACAATGAGCAGTTCTTC. It yields the protein CSVEGGQGNAYNEQFF.

The chain couples TRBV4-1 to TRBJ2-2; D is unresolved. Germline V gene sequence: CDR1 MGHRA, CDR2 YSYEKL. The CDR3 loop spans 14 amino acids. The V and J ends lost 0 bases and 7 bases respectively, with 9 bases between them. CDR3 sequence (DNA): TGCGCCAGCAGCCAAGATCCCCAGATCGGGGAGCTGTTTTTT. The encoded protein is CASSQDPQIGELFF.

This chain joins TRBV6-6 and TRBJ2-3; D ambiguous. There are 14 residues in the CDR3. The V end was cut by 2 bases, the J end by 2 bases, with 8 bases between. Germline loops: CDR1 MNHNY, CDR2 SVGAGI (reference sequence). The CDR3 loop is CASSYRRSTDTQYF. CDR3 DNA sequence: TGTGCCAGCAGTTACCGCAGATCCACAGATACGCAGTATTTT.